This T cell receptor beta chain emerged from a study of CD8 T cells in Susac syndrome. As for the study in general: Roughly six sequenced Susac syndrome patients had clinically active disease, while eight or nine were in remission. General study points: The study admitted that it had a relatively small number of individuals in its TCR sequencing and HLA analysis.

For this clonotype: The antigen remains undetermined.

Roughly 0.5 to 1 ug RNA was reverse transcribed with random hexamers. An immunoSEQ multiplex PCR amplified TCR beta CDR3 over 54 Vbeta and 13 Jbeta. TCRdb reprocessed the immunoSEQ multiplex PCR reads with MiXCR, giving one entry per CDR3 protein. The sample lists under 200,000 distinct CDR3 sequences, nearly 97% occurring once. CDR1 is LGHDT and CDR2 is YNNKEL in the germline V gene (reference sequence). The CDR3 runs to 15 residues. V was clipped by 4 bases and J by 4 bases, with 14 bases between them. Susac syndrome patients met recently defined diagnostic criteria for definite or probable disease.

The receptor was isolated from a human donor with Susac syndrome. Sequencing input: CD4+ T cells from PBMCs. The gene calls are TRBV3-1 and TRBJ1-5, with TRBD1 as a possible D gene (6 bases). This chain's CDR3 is CASSPDNRANQPQHF. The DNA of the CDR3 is TGTGCCAGCAGCCCCGATAACAGGGCAAATCAGCCCCAGCATTTT.